Shown below are 19 T cell receptor beta chains from a single sample sequenced in a study of PD-L1 blockade in urothelial cancer. Stated time point: peripheral blood 6 weeks after treatment start. Clones were read by immunoSEQ multiplex PCR, and TCRdb kept only the in-frame ones, dropping some. Of tens of thousands of clones listed, 80% to 90% were seen once; the top ten hold roughly a quarter. The sequences come from PBMCs, collected around atezolizumab (anti-PD-L1) treatment. The receptors originated from a man in his sixties with urothelial cancer.

There are a few counts of this clone. The CDR3 reads CASSQDLGQHYGYTF. CDR3 nucleotide sequence: TGTGCCAGCAGCCAAGATCTGGGACAGCACTATGGCTACACCTTC. The chain links TRBV4-2 to TRBJ1-2; TRBD1 matches 7 bases. The CDR3 is 15 residues long. V shed 0 bases and J 3 bases; nucleotides not matched to a gene: 4. Germline CDR1 LGHNA, CDR2 YNFKEQ.

This clone was seen just once. The gene calls are TRBV7-7 and TRBJ2-2, with D perhaps TRBD1 (6 bases). This CDR3 spans 14 amino acids. Per germline, CDR1 SSHAT and CDR2 FNYEAQ (reference sequence). The CDR3 loop reads CASSGQPNTGELFF. CDR3 in DNA: TGTGCTAGTTCGGGACAACCGAACACCGGGGAGCTGTTTTTT.

This clone was counted a few times. The chain couples TRBV5-1 to TRBJ1-6, with D perhaps TRBD1 (6 bases). CDR1 and CDR2 from the germline V gene are SGHRS and YFSETQ. The length of the CDR3 is 13 residues. V gave up 6 bases and J gave up 13 bases, with 17 bases separating them. CDR3 in DNA: TGCGCCAGCAAAATCACAGGGCTGGGGCCCCTCCACTTT. Its protein product is CASKITGLGPLHF. The full variable domain, rest sourced from reference TRBV5-1 and TRBJ1-6, is KAGVTQTPRYLIKTRGQQVTLSCSPISGHRSVSWYQQTPGQGLQFLFEYFSETQRNKGNFPGRFSGRQFSNSRSEMNVSTLELGDSALYLCASKITGLGPLHFGNGTRLTVT.

This rearrangement joins TRBV5-1 to TRBJ2-5; the match to TRBD2 covers 8 bases. The CDR3 is made up of 15 amino acids. The germline CDR1 and CDR2 sequences are SGHRS and YFSETQ. The V segment lost 2 bases and the J segment 3 bases; nucleotides outside the gene matches: 6. The DNA for the CDR3 is TGCGCCAGCAGCTTTTTGGCGGGAGGCGAAGAGACCCAGTACTTC. This translates into CASSFLAGGEETQYF.

The chain carries TRBV29-1 and TRBJ1-1; TRBD1 matches at 7 bases. J gave up 8 bases and V 7 bases, and 10 bases lay outside the gene matches. Germline CDR1 is SQVTM and CDR2 is ANQGSEA. The CDR3 sequence is 12 residues long. CDR3 residues: CSAILTGLEAFF. The DNA of the CDR3 is TGCAGCGCAATATTGACAGGGCTCGAAGCTTTCTTT. Complete variable domain (other parts from reference TRBV29-1 and TRBJ1-1): SAVISQKPSRDICQRGTSLTIQCQVDSQVTMMFWYRQQPGQSLTLIATANQGSEATYESGFVIDKFPISRPNLTFSTLTVSNMSPEDSSIYLCSAILTGLEAFFGQGTRLTVV.

CDR3: CASSTSRGPEGYTF. For the CDR3, the DNA is TGTGCCAGCAGCACATCGCGGGGGCCTGAAGGCTACACCTTC. The chain links TRBV2 to TRBJ1-2; tentatively, D is TRBD1 (6 bases). The CDR3 is made up of 14 amino acids. V was shortened by 6 bases and J by 8 bases, with 19 bases between the two germline ends. CDR1 and CDR2 from the germline V gene are SNHLY and FYNNEI.

This clone was picked up many times. V and J are TRBV7-8 and TRBJ1-3, with 7 nucleotides matching TRBD1. Unmatched junction bases numbered 10, after V lost 5 bases and J lost 0 bases. This CDR3 has 17 amino acids. Germline lookup yields CDR1 SGHVS and CDR2 FQNEAQ. Here the CDR3 DNA reads TGTGCCAGCAGCCCTCCGACAGGGCTCCGCTCTGGAAACACCATATATTTT. This gives the protein CASSPPTGLRSGNTIYF.

J is TRBJ2-5 and V is TRBV5-5; D is ambiguous. CDR1 SGHKS and CDR2 YYEKEE come from the germline V gene (reference sequence). The ends were cut back, 3 bases at V and 7 bases at J, with 19 bases in the middle. The CDR3 extends over 15 amino acids. The CDR3 loop is CASSYADEPRGTQYF. The CDR3 bases are TGTGCCAGCAGCTATGCCGACGAGCCCCGCGGGACCCAGTACTTC.

The chain carries TRBV7-2 and TRBJ2-4; D perhaps matches TRBD2 (5 bases). Germline V gene sequence: CDR1 SGHTA, CDR2 FQGNSA. The CDR3 is 15 residues long. Trimming removed 1 base from V and 0 bases from J, with 7 bases in between. The CDR3 loop reads CASSLGAGAKNIQYF. The CDR3, as DNA: TGTGCCAGCAGCTTAGGTGCGGGAGCCAAAAACATTCAGTACTTC.

This rearrangement joins TRBV6-5 to TRBJ1-1, with a possible D match to TRBD1 (6 bases). The CDR3 contains 15 residues. Germline V gene sequence: CDR1 MNHEY, CDR2 SVGAGI. V lost 8 bases, J lost 0 bases, and 16 bases lay in between. The CDR3 loop reads CASGETGFLNTEAFF. CDR3 nucleotides: TGTGCCAGCGGAGAAACAGGGTTTCTGAACACTGAAGCTTTCTTT.

The V and J genes are TRBV4-1 and TRBJ2-3; D is perhaps TRBD1 (6 bases). V lost 4 bases to trimming and J lost 4 bases, with 15 bases between them. The germline V gene has CDR1 MGHRA and CDR2 YSYEKL. CDR3 length: 15 residues. The CDR3 sequence: CASSLTWGQADTQYF. CDR3 bases: TGCGCCAGCAGCCTCACTTGGGGGCAGGCAGATACGCAGTATTTT.

This clone was observed a single time. This chain connects TRBV12-5 to TRBJ2-5; a possible D gene is TRBD1 (6 bases). Germline V gives CDR1 LGHNT, CDR2 FRNRAP. Trimming took 0 bases from V and 7 from J, leaving 15 bases between them. This CDR3 has 15 amino acids. This CDR3 reads CASGLVGGGIATQYF. The CDR3 DNA sequence: TGTGCTAGTGGTTTGGTAGGGGGTGGAATCGCGACCCAGTACTTC.

This clone was seen only once. This chain uses TRBV30 with TRBJ1-2; no clear D. V was trimmed by 3 bases and J by 9 bases, leaving 8 bases between them. Germline V CDR1 and CDR2: GTSNPN, SVGIG (reference sequence). This CDR3 is 10 amino acids long. CDR3 in DNA: TGTGCCTGGAGGCAGGCAAGCTACACCTTC. Protein product: CAWRQASYTF. The entire variable domain, with the rest obtained from reference TRBV30 and TRBJ1-2, is as follows: SQTIHQWPATLVQPVGSPLSLECTVEGTSNPNLYWYRQAAGRGLQLLFYSVGIGQISSEVPQNLSASRPQDRQFILSSKKLLLSDSGFYLCAWRQASYTFGSGTRLTVV.

The chain couples TRBV5-1 to TRBJ2-3; 8 bases are a match to TRBD1. Germline trimming cut 6 bases from V and 4 bases from J; bases unmatched to any gene: 10. CDR3 length: 15 residues. Germline V lookup: CDR1 SGHRS, CDR2 YFSETQ. The chain's CDR3 is CASTTYGQGADTQYF. In DNA, the CDR3 is TGCGCCAGCACTACTTATGGACAGGGAGCAGATACGCAGTATTTT.

This chain connects TRBV7-2 to TRBJ2-7; 16 nucleotides align to TRBD2. Germline assignment: CDR1 SGHTA and CDR2 FQGNSA. The CDR3 has 17 residues. After removal of 5 bases from V and 7 bases from J, the junction contained 11 bases not matched to a gene. In DNA, the CDR3 is TGTGCCAGCAGCGGCGGGACTAGCGGGAGGGGGGGCTTTGAGCAGTACTTC. This translates into CASSGGTSGRGGFEQYF.

This clone appeared a single time. The rearrangement uses TRBV10-3 and TRBJ2-1; TRBD2 matches 8 bases. The CDR3 is made up of 15 amino acids. Germline CDR1 is ENHRY and CDR2 is SYGVKD. With V trimmed by 0 bases and J by 5 bases, 3 bases remained unmatched. The CDR3: CAISESREGDNEQFF. The CDR3 DNA reads as TGTGCCATCAGTGAGTCCCGGGAGGGAGACAATGAGCAGTTCTTC.

V is TRBV25-1 and J is TRBJ2-1, with a possible D match to TRBD2 (5 bases). There are 16 residues in the CDR3. The V gene's germline CDR1 is MGHDK and CDR2 SYGVNS. V lost 4 bases and J 10 bases, leaving 23 bases between the germline ends. The CDR3 DNA follows: TGTGCCAGCAGTGCTATACCGGACTCCGGTTCTTCGGAGCAGTTCTTC. Protein sequence: CASSAIPDSGSSEQFF.

The chain employs TRBV7-9 and TRBJ2-7; TRBD1 matches at 8 bases. The CDR3 is 16 residues long. Germline CDR1 and CDR2: SEHNR and FQNEAQ (reference sequence). V was clipped by 4 bases and J by 3 bases; unmatched bases: 11. In nucleotides, the CDR3 is TGTGCCAGCAGCTCCGGACAGGGTGACACATACTACGAGCAGTACTTC. It is translated as CASSSGQGDTYYEQYF.

This clone was seen just once. V usage is TRBV5-3 and J usage is TRBJ2-3, with TRBD2 matching over 11 bases. TRBV5-3 is labeled an ORF, and its function is uncertain. Germline trimming cut 0 bases from V and 1 base from J; bases unmatched to any gene: 7. The CDR3 extends over 18 amino acids. CDR3 sequence reads: CARSLVGLAGQRTDTQYF. As DNA, the CDR3 is TGTGCCAGAAGCTTGGTTGGACTAGCGGGCCAACGCACAGATACGCAGTATTTT.